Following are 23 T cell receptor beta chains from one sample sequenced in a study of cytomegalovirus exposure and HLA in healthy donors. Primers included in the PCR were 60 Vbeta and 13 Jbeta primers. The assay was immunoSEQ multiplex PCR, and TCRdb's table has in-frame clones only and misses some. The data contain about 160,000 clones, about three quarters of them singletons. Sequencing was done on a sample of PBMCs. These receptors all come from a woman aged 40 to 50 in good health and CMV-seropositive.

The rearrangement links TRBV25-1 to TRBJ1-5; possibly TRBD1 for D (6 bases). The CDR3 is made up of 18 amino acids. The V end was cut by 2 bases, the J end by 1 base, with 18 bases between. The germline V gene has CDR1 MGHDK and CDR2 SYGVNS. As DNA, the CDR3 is TGTGCCAGCAGTGAAGTGACAAGGGACAAAGACAGCAATCAGCCCCAGCATTTT. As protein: CASSEVTRDKDSNQPQHF.

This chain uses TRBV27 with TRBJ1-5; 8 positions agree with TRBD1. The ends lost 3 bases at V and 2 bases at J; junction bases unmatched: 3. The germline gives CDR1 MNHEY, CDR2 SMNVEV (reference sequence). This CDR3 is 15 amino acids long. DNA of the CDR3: TGTGCCAGCAGTTTCCAGACAGGGGGCAATCAGCCCCAGCATTTT. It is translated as CASSFQTGGNQPQHF.

CDR3 bases: TGTGCCAGCACTCGCACCGGGACTAATTTTGAAAAACTGTTTTTT. This gives the protein CASTRTGTNFEKLFF. The rearrangement joins TRBV6-6 to TRBJ1-4, with a weak D call TRBD1 (5 bases). Germline loops: CDR1 MNHNY, CDR2 SVGAGI (reference sequence). The CDR3 is made up of 15 amino acids. V lost 7 bases and J 7 bases, leaving 19 bases between the germline ends.

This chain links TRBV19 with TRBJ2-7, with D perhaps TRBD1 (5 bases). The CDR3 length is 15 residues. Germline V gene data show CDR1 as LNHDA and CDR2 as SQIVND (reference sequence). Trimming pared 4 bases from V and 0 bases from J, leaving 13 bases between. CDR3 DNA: TGTGCCAGTAGTACTGACAGCTTATCCTCCTACGAGCAGTACTTC. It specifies CASSTDSLSSYEQYF.

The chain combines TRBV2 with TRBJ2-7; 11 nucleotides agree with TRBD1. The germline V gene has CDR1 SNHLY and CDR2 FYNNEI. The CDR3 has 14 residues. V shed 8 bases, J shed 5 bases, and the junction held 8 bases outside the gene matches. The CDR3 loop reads CASDAGTGGNEQYF. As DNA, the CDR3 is TGTGCCAGCGATGCCGGGACAGGGGGAAACGAGCAGTACTTC.

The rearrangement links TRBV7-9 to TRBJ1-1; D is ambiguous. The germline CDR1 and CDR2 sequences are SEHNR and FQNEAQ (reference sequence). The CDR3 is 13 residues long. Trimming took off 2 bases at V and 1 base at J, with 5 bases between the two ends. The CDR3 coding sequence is TGTGCCAGCAGCTTATCAGAGAACACTGAAGCTTTCTTT. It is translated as CASSLSENTEAFF.

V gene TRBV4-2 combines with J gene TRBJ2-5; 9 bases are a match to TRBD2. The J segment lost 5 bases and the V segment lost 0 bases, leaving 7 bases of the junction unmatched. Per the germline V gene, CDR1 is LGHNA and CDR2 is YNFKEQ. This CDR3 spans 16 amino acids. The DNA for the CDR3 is TGTGCCAGCAGCCAAGATGTAACTAGCGGGTGGGAGACCCAGTACTTC. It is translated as CASSQDVTSGWETQYF.

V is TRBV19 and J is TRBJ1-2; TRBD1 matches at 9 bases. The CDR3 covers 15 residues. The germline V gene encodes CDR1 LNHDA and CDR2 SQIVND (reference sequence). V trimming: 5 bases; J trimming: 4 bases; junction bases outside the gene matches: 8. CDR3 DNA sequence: TGTGCCAGTAGTCCTGGGACAGGGCGGACCTATGGCTACACCTTC. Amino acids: CASSPGTGRTYGYTF.

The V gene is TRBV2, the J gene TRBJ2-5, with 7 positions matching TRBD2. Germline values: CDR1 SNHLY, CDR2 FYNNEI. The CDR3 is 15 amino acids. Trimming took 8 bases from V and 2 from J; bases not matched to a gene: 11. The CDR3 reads CASGGDAGEQETQYF. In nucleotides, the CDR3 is TGTGCCAGCGGAGGGGATGCGGGAGAGCAAGAGACCCAGTACTTC.

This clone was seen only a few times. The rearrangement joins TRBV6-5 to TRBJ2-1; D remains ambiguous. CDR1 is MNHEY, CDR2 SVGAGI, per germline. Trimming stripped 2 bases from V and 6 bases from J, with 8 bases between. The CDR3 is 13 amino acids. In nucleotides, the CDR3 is TGTGCCAGCAGTTACCGGAGTTTCAATGAGCAGTTCTTC. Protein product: CASSYRSFNEQFF.

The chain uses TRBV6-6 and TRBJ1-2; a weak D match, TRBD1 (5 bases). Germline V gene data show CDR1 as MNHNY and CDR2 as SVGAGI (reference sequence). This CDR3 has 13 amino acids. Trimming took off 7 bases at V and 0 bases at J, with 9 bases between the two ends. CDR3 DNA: TGTGCCAGCAATCCGACAGCTAACTATGGCTACACCTTC. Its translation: CASNPTANYGYTF.

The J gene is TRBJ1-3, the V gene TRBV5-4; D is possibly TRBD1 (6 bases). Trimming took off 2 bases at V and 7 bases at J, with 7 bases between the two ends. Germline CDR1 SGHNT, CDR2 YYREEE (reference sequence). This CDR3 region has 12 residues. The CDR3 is CASSFQGNTIYF. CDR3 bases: TGTGCCAGCAGCTTCCAGGGGAACACCATATATTTT.

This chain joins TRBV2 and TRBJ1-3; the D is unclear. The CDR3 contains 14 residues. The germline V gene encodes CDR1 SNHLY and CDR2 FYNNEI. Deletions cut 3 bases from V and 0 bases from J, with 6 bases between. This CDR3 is CASSEPGSGNTIYF. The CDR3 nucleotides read TGTGCCAGCAGTGAGCCCGGCTCTGGAAACACCATATATTTT.

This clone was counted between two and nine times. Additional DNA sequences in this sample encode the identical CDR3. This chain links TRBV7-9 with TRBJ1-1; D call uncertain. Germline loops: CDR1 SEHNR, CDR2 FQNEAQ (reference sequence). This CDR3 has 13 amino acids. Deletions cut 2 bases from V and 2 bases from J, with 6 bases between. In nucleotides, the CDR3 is TGTGCCAGCAGCTTACCCCCAAACACTGAAGCTTTCTTT. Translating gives CASSLPPNTEAFF.

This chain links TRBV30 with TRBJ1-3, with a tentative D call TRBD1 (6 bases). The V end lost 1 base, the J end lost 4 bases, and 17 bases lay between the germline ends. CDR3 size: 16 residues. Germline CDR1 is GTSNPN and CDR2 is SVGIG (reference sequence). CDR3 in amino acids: CAWSASRTAPGNTIYF. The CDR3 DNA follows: TGTGCCTGGAGTGCCAGTCGGACAGCACCGGGAAACACCATATATTTT.

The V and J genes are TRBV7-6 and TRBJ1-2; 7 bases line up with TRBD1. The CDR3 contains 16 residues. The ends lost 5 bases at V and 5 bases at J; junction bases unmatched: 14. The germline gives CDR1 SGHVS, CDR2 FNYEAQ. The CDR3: CASSLLRTGEFYGYTF. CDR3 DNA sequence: TGTGCCAGCAGCCTATTGAGGACAGGCGAGTTTTATGGCTACACCTTC.

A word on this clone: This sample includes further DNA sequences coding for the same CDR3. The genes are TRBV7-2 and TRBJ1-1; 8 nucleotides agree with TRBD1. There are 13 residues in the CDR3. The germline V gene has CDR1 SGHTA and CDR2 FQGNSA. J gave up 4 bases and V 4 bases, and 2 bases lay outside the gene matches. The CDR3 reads CASSSQGATEAFF. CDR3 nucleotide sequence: TGTGCCAGCAGCTCCCAGGGGGCCACTGAAGCTTTCTTT.

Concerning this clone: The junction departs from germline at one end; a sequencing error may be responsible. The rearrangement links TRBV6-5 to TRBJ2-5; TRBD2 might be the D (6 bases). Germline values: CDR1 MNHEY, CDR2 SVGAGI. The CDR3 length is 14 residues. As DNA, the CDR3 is TGTGCCAGCACCACTGGGACTTCCAAAGAGGCCCAGTACTTC. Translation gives CASTTGTSKEAQYF.

For the CDR3, the DNA is TGTGCCAGCAGTCGGGGGGACAGGGTGATGGGGGGCTATGGCTACACCTTC. Its protein is CASSRGDRVMGGYGYTF. The gene calls are TRBV28 and TRBJ1-2; 9 bases are a match to TRBD1. The CDR3 is made up of 17 amino acids. Germline V gives CDR1 MDHEN, CDR2 SYDVKM. V dropped 5 bases and J dropped 4; count of bases not matched to a gene: 14.

The CDR3: CASSPQEGVEAFF. CDR3 nucleotides: TGCGCCAGCAGCCCCCAGGAGGGAGTTGAAGCTTTCTTT. The chain employs TRBV4-1 and TRBJ1-1; D remains ambiguous. Germline V gives CDR1 MGHRA, CDR2 YSYEKL. The CDR3 has 13 amino acids. The V and J ends lost 4 bases and 7 bases respectively, with 13 bases between them.

The CDR3 bases are TGTGCCAGTAGTATCTCGGGACTAGGTACCTACAATGAGCAGTTCTTC. Residues: CASSISGLGTYNEQFF. The genes are TRBV19 and TRBJ2-1, with 8 bases identical to TRBD2. CDR1 is LNHDA and CDR2 is SQIVND in the germline V gene (reference sequence). V was pared by 3 bases and J by 2 bases, with 6 bases of the junction left unmatched. The CDR3 has 16 amino acids.

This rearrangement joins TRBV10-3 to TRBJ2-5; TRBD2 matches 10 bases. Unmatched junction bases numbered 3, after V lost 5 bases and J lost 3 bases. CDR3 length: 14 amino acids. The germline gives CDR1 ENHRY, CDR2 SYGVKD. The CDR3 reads CAISSSGSEETQYF. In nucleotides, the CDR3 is TGTGCCATCAGTTCTAGCGGGAGCGAAGAGACCCAGTACTTC.

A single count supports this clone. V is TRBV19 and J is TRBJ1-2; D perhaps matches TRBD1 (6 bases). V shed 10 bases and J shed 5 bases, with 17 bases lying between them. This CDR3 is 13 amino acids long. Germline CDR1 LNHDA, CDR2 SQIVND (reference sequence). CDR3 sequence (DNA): TGTGCCACCGGGAGGGGGGGACGGTATGGCTACACCTTC. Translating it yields CATGRGGRYGYTF.